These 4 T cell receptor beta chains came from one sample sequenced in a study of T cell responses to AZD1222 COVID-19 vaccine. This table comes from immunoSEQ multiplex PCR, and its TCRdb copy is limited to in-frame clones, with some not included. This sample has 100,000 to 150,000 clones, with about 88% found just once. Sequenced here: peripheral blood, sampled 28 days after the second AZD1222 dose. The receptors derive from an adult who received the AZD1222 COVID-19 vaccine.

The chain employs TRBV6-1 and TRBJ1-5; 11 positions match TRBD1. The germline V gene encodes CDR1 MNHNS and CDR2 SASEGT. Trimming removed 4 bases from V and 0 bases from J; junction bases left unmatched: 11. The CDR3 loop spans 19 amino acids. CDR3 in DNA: TGTGCCAGCAGTGGGACAGGGGGCGCACGCCTATATAGCAATCAGCCCCAGCATTTT. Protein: CASSGTGGARLYSNQPQHF.

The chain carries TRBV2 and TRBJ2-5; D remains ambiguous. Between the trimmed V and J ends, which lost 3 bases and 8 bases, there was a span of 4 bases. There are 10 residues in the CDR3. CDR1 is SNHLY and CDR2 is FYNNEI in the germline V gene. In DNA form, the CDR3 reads TGTGCCAGCAGTGAGGGAACCCAGTACTTC. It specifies CASSEGTQYF.

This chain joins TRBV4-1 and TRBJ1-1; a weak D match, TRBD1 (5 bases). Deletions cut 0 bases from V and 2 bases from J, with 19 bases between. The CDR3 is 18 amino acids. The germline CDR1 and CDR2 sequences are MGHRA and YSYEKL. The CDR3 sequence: CASSQEVRASTINTEAFF. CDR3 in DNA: TGCGCCAGCAGCCAAGAGGTCAGGGCGAGCACGATCAACACTGAAGCTTTCTTT.

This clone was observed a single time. CDR3 sequence: CAGGSAFYGYTF. CDR3 DNA: TGTGCCGGGGGGTCGGCATTTTATGGCTACACCTTC. The chain links TRBV6-6 to TRBJ1-2; tentatively, D is TRBD1 (5 bases). The V gene's germline CDR1 is MNHNY and CDR2 SVGAGI (reference sequence). The V gene lost 11 bases and the J gene lost 5 bases, with 15 bases spanning the gap. The CDR3 extends over 12 amino acids.